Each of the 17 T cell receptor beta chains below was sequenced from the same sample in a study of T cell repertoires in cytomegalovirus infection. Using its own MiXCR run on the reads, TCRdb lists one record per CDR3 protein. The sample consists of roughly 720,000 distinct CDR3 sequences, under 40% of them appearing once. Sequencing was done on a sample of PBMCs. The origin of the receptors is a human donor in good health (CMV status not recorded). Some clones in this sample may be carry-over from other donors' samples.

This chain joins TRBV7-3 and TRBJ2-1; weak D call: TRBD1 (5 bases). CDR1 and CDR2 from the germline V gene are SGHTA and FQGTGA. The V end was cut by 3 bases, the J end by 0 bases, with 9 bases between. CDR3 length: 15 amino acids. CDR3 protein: CASSFGANSYNEQFF. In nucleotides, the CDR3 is TGTGCCAGCAGCTTTGGGGCAAACTCCTACAATGAGCAGTTCTTC.

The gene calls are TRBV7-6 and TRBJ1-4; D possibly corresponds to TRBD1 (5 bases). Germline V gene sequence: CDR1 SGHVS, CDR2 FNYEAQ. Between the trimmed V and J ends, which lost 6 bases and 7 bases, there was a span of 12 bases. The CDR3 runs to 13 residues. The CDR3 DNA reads TGTGCCAGCAGTCACCAGGGAGGTGAAAAACTGTTTTTT. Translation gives CASSHQGGEKLFF.

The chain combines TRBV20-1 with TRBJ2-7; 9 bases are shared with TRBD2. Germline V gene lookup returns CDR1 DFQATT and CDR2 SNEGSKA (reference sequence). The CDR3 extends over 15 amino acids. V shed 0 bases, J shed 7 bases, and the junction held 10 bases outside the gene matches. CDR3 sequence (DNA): TGCAGTGCTAGAGATTGGAGCGGGGGGTCCCCGGAGCAGTACTTC. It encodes CSARDWSGGSPEQYF.

The CDR3 nucleotides are TGTGCCAGCAGCGGTAGTGCGGGACTAGCGATTGATGAGCAGTTCTTC. It specifies CASSGSAGLAIDEQFF. This chain connects TRBV9 to TRBJ2-1; TRBD2 matches 10 bases. Germline CDR1 is SGDLS and CDR2 is YYNGEE. The CDR3 runs 16 residues. Germline trimming cut 3 bases from V and 8 bases from J; bases unmatched to any gene: 11.

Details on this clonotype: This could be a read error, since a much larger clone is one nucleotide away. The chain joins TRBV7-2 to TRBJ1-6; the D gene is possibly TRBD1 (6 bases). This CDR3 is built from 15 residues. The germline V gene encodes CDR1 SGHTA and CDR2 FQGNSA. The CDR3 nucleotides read TGTGTCAGCAGCTCATCCCGACAGGCTAATTCACCCCTCCACTTT. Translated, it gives CVSSSSRQANSPLHF.

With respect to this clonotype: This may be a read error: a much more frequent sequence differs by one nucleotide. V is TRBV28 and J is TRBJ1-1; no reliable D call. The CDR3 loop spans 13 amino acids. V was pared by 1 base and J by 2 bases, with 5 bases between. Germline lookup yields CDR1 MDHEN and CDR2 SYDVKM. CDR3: CASSLYINTEAFF. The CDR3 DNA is TGTGCCAGCAGTTTATACATAAACACTGAAGCTTTCTTT.

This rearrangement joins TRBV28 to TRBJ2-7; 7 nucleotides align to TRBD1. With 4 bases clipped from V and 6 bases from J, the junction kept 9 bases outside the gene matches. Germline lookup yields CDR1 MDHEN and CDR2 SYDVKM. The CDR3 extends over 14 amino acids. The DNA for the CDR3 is TGTGCCAGCAGTTCCGGGACAGTGGCGGGCGAGCAGTACTTC. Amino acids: CASSSGTVAGEQYF.

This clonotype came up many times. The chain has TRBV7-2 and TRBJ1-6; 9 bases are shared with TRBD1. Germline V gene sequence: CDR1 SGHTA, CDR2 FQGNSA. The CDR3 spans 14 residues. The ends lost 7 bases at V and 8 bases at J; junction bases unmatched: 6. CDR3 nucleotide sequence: TGTGCCAGCAACCCGGGACAGGGTTATTCACCCCTCCACTTT. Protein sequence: CASNPGQGYSPLHF.

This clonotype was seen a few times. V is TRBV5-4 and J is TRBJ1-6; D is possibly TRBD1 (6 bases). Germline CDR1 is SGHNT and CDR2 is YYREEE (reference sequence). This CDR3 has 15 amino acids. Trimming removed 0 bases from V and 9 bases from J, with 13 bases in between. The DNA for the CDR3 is TGTGCCAGCAGCTTGGCTGGGGGGCTGGGTTCACCCCTCCACTTT. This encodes CASSLAGGLGSPLHF.

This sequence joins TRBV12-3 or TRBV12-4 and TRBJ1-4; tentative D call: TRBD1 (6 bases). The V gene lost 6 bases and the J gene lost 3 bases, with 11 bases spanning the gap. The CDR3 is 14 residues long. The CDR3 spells CASRNRDSNEKLFF. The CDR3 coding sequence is TGTGCCAGCAGGAACAGGGACTCTAATGAAAAACTGTTTTTT.

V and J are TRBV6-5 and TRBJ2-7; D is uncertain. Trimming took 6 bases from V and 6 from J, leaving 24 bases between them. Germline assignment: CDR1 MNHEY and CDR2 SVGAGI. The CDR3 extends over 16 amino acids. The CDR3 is CASRPFSDGWLAEQYF. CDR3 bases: TGTGCCAGCAGACCCTTCTCGGACGGGTGGTTGGCCGAGCAGTACTTC.

The CDR3 DNA reads TGTGCCAGCAGTTACGCTTATAGACAGGGGCCCGGGGAGCTGTTTTTT. Translating it yields CASSYAYRQGPGELFF. The rearrangement joins TRBV6-2 or TRBV6-3 to TRBJ2-2; 8 bases fit TRBD1. V shed 2 bases and J 6 bases; nucleotides not matched to a gene: 8. The CDR3 spans 16 residues. Germline V lookup: CDR1 MNHEY, CDR2 SVGEGT.

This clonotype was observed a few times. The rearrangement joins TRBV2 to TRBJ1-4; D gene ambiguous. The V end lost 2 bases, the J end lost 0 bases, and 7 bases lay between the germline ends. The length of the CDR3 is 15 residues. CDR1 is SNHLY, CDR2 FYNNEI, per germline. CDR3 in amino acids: CASSERHATNEKLFF. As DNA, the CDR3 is TGTGCCAGCAGTGAACGACATGCAACTAATGAAAAACTGTTTTTT.

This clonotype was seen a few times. The CDR3 reads CASSLMGTGQNYEQYF. The DNA for the CDR3 is TGTGCCAGCAGCTTAATGGGTACGGGACAGAACTACGAGCAGTACTTC. The chain couples TRBV7-2 to TRBJ2-7; 7 nucleotides align to TRBD1. J was trimmed by 3 bases and V by 2 bases; bases with no gene match: 10. The CDR3 is 16 residues long. The germline CDR1 and CDR2 sequences are SGHTA and FQGNSA. The full variable domain, in which reference TRBV7-2 and TRBJ2-7 provide the parts outside the CDR3, is GAGVSQSPSNKVTEKGKDVELRCDPISGHTALYWYRQSLGQGLEFLIYFQGNSAPDKSGLPSDRFSAERTGGSVSTLTIQRTQQEDSAVYLCASSLMGTGQNYEQYFGPGTRLTVT.

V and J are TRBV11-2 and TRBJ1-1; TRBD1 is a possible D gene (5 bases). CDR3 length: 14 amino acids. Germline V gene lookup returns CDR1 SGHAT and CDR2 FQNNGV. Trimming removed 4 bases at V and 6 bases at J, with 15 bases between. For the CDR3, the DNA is TGTGCCAGCAGCTGGGACGGGGTTTCGGCTGAAGCTTTCTTT. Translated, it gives CASSWDGVSAEAFF.

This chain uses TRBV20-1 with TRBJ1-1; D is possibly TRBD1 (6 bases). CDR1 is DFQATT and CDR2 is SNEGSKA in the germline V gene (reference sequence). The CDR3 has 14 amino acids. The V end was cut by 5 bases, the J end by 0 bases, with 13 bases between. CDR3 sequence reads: CSAEAGTLNTEAFF. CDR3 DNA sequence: TGCAGTGCTGAAGCTGGGACACTGAACACTGAAGCTTTCTTT.

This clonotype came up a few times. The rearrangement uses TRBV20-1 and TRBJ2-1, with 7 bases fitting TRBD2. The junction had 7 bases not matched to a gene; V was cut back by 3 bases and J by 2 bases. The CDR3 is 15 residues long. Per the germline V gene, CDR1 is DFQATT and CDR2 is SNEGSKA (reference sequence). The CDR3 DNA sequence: TGCAGTGCTAGGTCGGGACGGGGGGCCTACAATGAGCAGTTCTTC. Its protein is CSARSGRGAYNEQFF.